The T cell receptor beta chain described here comes from a study of CD8+CD57+ T cells in acquired aplastic anemia. Findings and limits, study-wide: Some 28 sequences, all CD8+ CDR3, were shared between patients and controls.

Both TCR beta VDJ combination and CDR3 sequence profiling were carried out. Genomic DNA was the template for this profiling. One entry per CDR3 protein results from TCRdb running MiXCR on the reads. Among 75,000 to 100,000 distinct CDR3 sequences listed, about 67% were seen once. Notes on this clonotype: Its matching antigen is unknown.

This CDR3 contains 11 residues. Germline assignment: CDR1 MNHNY and CDR2 SVGAGI (reference sequence). Trimming removed 2 bases from V and 2 bases from J, with 0 bases in between. It was patients with CD8+CD57+ cell expansion by flow cytometry who were chosen for sequencing. The sequenced material came from sorted CD4+, CD8+, or CD8+CD57+ T cells (not recorded which) from PBMCs. The rearrangement uses TRBV6-6 and TRBJ2-5, with no clear D. The receptor's source is a human donor with aplastic anemia. CDR3 sequence reads: CASSYQETQYF. As DNA, the CDR3 is TGTGCCAGCAGTTACCAAGAGACCCAGTACTTC.